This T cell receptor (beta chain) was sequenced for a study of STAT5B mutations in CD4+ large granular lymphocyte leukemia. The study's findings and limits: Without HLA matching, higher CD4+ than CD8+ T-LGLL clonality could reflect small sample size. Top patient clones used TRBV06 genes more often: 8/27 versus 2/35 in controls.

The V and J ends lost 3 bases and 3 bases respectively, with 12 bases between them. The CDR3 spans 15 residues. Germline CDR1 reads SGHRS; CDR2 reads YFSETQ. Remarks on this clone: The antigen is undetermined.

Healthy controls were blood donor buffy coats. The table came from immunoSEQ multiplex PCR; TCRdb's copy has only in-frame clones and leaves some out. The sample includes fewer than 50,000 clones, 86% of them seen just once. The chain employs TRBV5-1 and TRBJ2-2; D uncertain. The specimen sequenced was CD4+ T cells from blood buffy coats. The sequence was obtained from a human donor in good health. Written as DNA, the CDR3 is TGCGCCAGCAGCTCCCAGGTAGGGCACACCGGGGAGCTGTTTTTT. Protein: CASSSQVGHTGELFF.